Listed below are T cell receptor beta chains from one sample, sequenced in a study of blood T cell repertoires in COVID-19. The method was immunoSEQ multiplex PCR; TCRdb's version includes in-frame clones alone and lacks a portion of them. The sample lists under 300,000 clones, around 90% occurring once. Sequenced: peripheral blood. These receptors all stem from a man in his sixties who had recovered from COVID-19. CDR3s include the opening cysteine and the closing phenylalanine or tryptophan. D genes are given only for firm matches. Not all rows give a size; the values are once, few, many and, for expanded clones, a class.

CDR3aa: CASSRSVPSGNYGYTF; CDR3nt: TGCGCCAGCAGCCGTAGCGTTCCCTCAGGAAACTATGGCTACACCTTC; d_gene: .; abundance: few; v_gene: TRBV5-1; len: 16; j_gene: TRBJ1-2
CDR3aa: CASSLDSNTEAFF; CDR3nt: TGTGCCAGCAGTTTAGACTCGAACACTGAAGCTTTCTTT; d_gene: .; abundance: .; v_gene: TRBV12-3/TRBV12-4; len: 13; j_gene: TRBJ1-1
CDR3aa: CASSLGQGNEKLFF; CDR3nt: TGTGCCAGCAGCTTAGGGCAGGGGAATGAAAAACTGTTTTTT; d_gene: .; abundance: .; v_gene: TRBV7-9; len: 14; j_gene: TRBJ1-4
CDR3aa: CATQRIRGAGTGELFF; CDR3nt: TGTGCCACCCAGCGCATCCGGGGGGCTGGGACCGGGGAGCTGTTTTTT; d_gene: .; abundance: .; v_gene: TRBV19; len: 16; j_gene: TRBJ2-2
CDR3aa: CASKTGFADEQFF; CDR3nt: TGTGCCAGCAAAACAGGGTTTGCCGATGAGCAGTTCTTC; d_gene: .; abundance: .; v_gene: TRBV19; len: 13; j_gene: TRBJ2-1
CDR3aa: CASTKTSGGEQYF; CDR3nt: TGTGCCAGCACCAAGACTAGCGGGGGGGAGCAGTACTTC; d_gene: TRBD2; abundance: .; v_gene: TRBV7-9; len: 13; j_gene: TRBJ2-7
CDR3aa: CASSLWGDEAFF; CDR3nt: TGCGCCAGCAGCTTGTGGGGAGATGAAGCTTTCTTT; d_gene: .; abundance: few; v_gene: TRBV5-1; len: 12; j_gene: TRBJ1-1
CDR3aa: CASSQGLAGAYNEQFF; CDR3nt: TGTGCCAGCAGCCAAGGGCTAGCGGGGGCATACAATGAGCAGTTCTTC; d_gene: TRBD2; abundance: .; v_gene: TRBV3-1/TRBV3-2; len: 16; j_gene: TRBJ2-1
CDR3aa: CASPGPFSYTDTQYF; CDR3nt: TGCGCCAGCCCAGGTCCGTTCTCCTACACAGATACGCAGTATTTT; d_gene: .; abundance: .; v_gene: TRBV10-1; len: 15; j_gene: TRBJ2-3
CDR3aa: CASSTDRANTEAFF; CDR3nt: TGCGCCAGCAGCACGGACAGGGCGAACACTGAAGCTTTCTTT; d_gene: TRBD1; abundance: .; v_gene: TRBV5-1; len: 14; j_gene: TRBJ1-1
CDR3aa: CASSLAVGDEQFF; CDR3nt: TGTGCCAGCAGCTTAGCGGTAGGGGATGAGCAGTTCTTC; d_gene: .; abundance: once; v_gene: TRBV7-9; len: 13; j_gene: TRBJ2-1
CDR3aa: CASSQGGGETQYF; CDR3nt: TGTGCCAGCAGCCAAGGGGGGGGAGAGACCCAGTACTTC; d_gene: TRBD2; abundance: once; v_gene: TRBV3-1/TRBV3-2; len: 13; j_gene: TRBJ2-5
CDR3aa: CASSIDRAGANVLTF; CDR3nt: TGCGCCAGCAGCATAGACAGGGCTGGGGCCAACGTCCTGACTTTC; d_gene: TRBD1; abundance: .; v_gene: TRBV5-1; len: 15; j_gene: TRBJ2-6
CDR3aa: CASSFREISGANVLTF; CDR3nt: TGTGCCAGCAGCTTTAGGGAGATCTCTGGGGCCAACGTCCTGACTTTC; d_gene: .; abundance: .; v_gene: TRBV7-8; len: 16; j_gene: TRBJ2-6
CDR3aa: CASSVASGDRADEKLFF; CDR3nt: TGTGCCAGCAGCGTAGCTTCAGGGGACAGGGCGGATGAAAAACTGTTTTTT; d_gene: TRBD1; abundance: .; v_gene: TRBV9; len: 17; j_gene: TRBJ1-4
CDR3aa: CASTRFGGNQPQHF; CDR3nt: TGTGCCAGTACTAGATTCGGGGGGAATCAGCCCCAGCATTTT; d_gene: .; abundance: .; v_gene: TRBV19; len: 14; j_gene: TRBJ1-5
CDR3aa: CATSRAGTVYGYTF; CDR3nt: TGTGCCACCAGCAGGGCCGGGACAGTCTATGGCTACACCTTC; d_gene: TRBD1; abundance: .; v_gene: TRBV15; len: 14; j_gene: TRBJ1-2
CDR3aa: CASSIDPTGGDEKLFF; CDR3nt: TGTGCCAGTAGTATAGATCCTACAGGGGGCGATGAAAAACTGTTTTTT; d_gene: TRBD1; abundance: once; v_gene: TRBV19; len: 16; j_gene: TRBJ1-4
CDR3aa: CASSPQGFRELFF; CDR3nt: TGTGCCAGCAGCCCCCAGGGTTTCAGGGAGCTGTTTTTT; d_gene: .; abundance: .; v_gene: TRBV7-8; len: 13; j_gene: TRBJ2-2
CDR3aa: CASSGTGGRNTEAFF; CDR3nt: TGTGCCAGCAGCGGGACAGGGGGTCGGAACACTGAAGCTTTCTTT; d_gene: TRBD1; abundance: few; v_gene: TRBV9; len: 15; j_gene: TRBJ1-1
CDR3aa: CASSLGVGQGDQETQYF; CDR3nt: TGTGCCAGCAGCTTAGGTGTGGGACAGGGGGACCAAGAGACCCAGTACTTC; d_gene: TRBD1; abundance: .; v_gene: TRBV11-2; len: 17; j_gene: TRBJ2-5
CDR3aa: CASSRLAGGLTDTQYF; CDR3nt: TGTGCCAGCAGTCGACTAGCGGGGGGGCTCACAGATACGCAGTATTTT; d_gene: TRBD2; abundance: .; v_gene: TRBV6-6; len: 16; j_gene: TRBJ2-3
CDR3aa: CASSQEGPSGPYNEQFF; CDR3nt: TGTGCCAGCAGCCAAGAAGGTCCAAGCGGGCCTTACAATGAGCAGTTCTTC; d_gene: .; abundance: few; v_gene: TRBV4-2; len: 17; j_gene: TRBJ2-1
CDR3aa: CASSQSSPGTGPDSPLHF; CDR3nt: TGCGCCAGCAGTCAATCGTCCCCCGGGACAGGTCCTGATTCACCCCTCCACTTT; d_gene: TRBD1; abundance: .; v_gene: TRBV23-1; len: 18; j_gene: TRBJ1-6
CDR3aa: CASSSYINTGELFF; CDR3nt: TGTGCCAGCAGCTCGTACATTAACACCGGGGAGCTGTTTTTT; d_gene: .; abundance: .; v_gene: TRBV3-1/TRBV3-2; len: 14; j_gene: TRBJ2-2
CDR3aa: CATSDLRGSSYNEQFF; CDR3nt: TGTGCCACCAGTGATTTGCGGGGTAGCTCCTACAATGAGCAGTTCTTC; d_gene: .; abundance: .; v_gene: TRBV24-1; len: 16; j_gene: TRBJ2-1
CDR3aa: CASSEGTAGPTDTQYF; CDR3nt: TGCGCCAGCAGTGAGGGCACTGCGGGGCCCACAGATACGCAGTATTTT; d_gene: .; abundance: .; v_gene: TRBV10-1; len: 16; j_gene: TRBJ2-3
CDR3aa: CASSEQFYRSSNYGYTF; CDR3nt: TGTGCCAGCAGTGAACAATTTTACAGATCTTCTAACTATGGCTACACCTTC; d_gene: .; abundance: .; v_gene: TRBV6-1; len: 17; j_gene: TRBJ1-2
CDR3aa: CAWSVAGDGYTF; CDR3nt: TGTGCCTGGAGTGTAGCCGGGGATGGCTACACCTTC; d_gene: .; abundance: few; v_gene: TRBV30; len: 12; j_gene: TRBJ1-2
CDR3aa: CASAIRGLTGNTIYF; CDR3nt: TGTGCCAGTGCAATAAGGGGCCTCACTGGAAACACCATATATTTT; d_gene: .; abundance: few; v_gene: TRBV28; len: 15; j_gene: TRBJ1-3
CDR3aa: CASSWASKRGTEAFF; CDR3nt: TGTGCCAGCAGTTGGGCCTCCAAACGGGGCACTGAAGCTTTCTTT; d_gene: .; abundance: .; v_gene: TRBV28; len: 15; j_gene: TRBJ1-1
CDR3aa: CASSQAGLAVETQYF; CDR3nt: TGTGCCAGCAGCCAAGCTGGACTAGCGGTAGAGACCCAGTACTTC; d_gene: TRBD2; abundance: .; v_gene: TRBV3-1/TRBV3-2; len: 15; j_gene: TRBJ2-5
CDR3aa: CASSQPTSGYTDTQYF; CDR3nt: TGTGCCAGCAGCCAACCGACTAGCGGATACACAGATACGCAGTATTTT; d_gene: TRBD2; abundance: .; v_gene: TRBV3-1/TRBV3-2; len: 16; j_gene: TRBJ2-3
CDR3aa: CAISESGGRAKNIQYF; CDR3nt: TGTGCCATCAGTGAGTCGGGGGGGAGGGCCAAAAACATTCAGTACTTC; d_gene: TRBD2; abundance: .; v_gene: TRBV10-3; len: 16; j_gene: TRBJ2-4
CDR3aa: CASSLQPGQGATNYGYTF; CDR3nt: TGCGCCAGCAGCTTGCAACCGGGACAGGGGGCAACTAACTATGGCTACACCTTC; d_gene: TRBD1; abundance: few; v_gene: TRBV5-1; len: 18; j_gene: TRBJ1-2
CDR3aa: CASSLDYRGETQYF; CDR3nt: TGCGCCAGCAGCTTGGATTACAGGGGAGAGACCCAGTACTTC; d_gene: TRBD1; abundance: .; v_gene: TRBV5-1; len: 14; j_gene: TRBJ2-5
CDR3aa: CASRLQGFSTDTQYF; CDR3nt: TGTGCCAGCAGACTACAGGGCTTCAGCACAGATACGCAGTATTTT; d_gene: .; abundance: .; v_gene: TRBV6-5; len: 15; j_gene: TRBJ2-3
CDR3aa: CASRPDRGIQPQHF; CDR3nt: TGTGCCAGCAGACCCGACAGGGGGATTCAGCCCCAGCATTTT; d_gene: TRBD1; abundance: .; v_gene: TRBV28; len: 14; j_gene: TRBJ1-5
CDR3aa: CASSPGQARPHTEAFF; CDR3nt: TGTGCCAGCAGCCCCGGACAGGCCCGCCCCCACACTGAAGCTTTCTTT; d_gene: TRBD1; abundance: .; v_gene: TRBV7-9; len: 16; j_gene: TRBJ1-1
CDR3aa: CASSLPIGAGSYEQYF; CDR3nt: TGTGCCAGCAGCTTGCCCATTGGAGCCGGCTCCTACGAGCAGTACTTC; d_gene: .; abundance: .; v_gene: TRBV5-4; len: 16; j_gene: TRBJ2-7
CDR3aa: CASSPRGRYGYTF; CDR3nt: TGTGCCAGCAGCCCGCGAGGTAGATATGGCTACACCTTC; d_gene: .; abundance: .; v_gene: TRBV7-8; len: 13; j_gene: TRBJ1-2
CDR3aa: CASSQESVSNQPQHF; CDR3nt: TGCGCCAGCAGCCAAGAGTCAGTGAGCAATCAGCCCCAGCATTTT; d_gene: .; abundance: .; v_gene: TRBV4-1; len: 15; j_gene: TRBJ1-5
CDR3aa: CASRTQGYQETQYF; CDR3nt: TGCGCCAGCAGGACACAGGGGTACCAAGAGACCCAGTACTTC; d_gene: TRBD1; abundance: .; v_gene: TRBV5-1; len: 14; j_gene: TRBJ2-5
CDR3aa: CSAELAYRGYGYTF; CDR3nt: TGCAGCGCCGAGCTCGCGTACAGGGGCTATGGCTACACCTTC; d_gene: TRBD1; abundance: .; v_gene: TRBV29-1; len: 14; j_gene: TRBJ1-2
CDR3aa: CASSTLDRERVWVAFF; CDR3nt: TGTGCCAGTAGTACCTTGGACAGGGAACGGGTTTGGGTAGCTTTCTTT; d_gene: TRBD1; abundance: .; v_gene: TRBV19; len: 16; j_gene: TRBJ1-1
CDR3aa: CASSYGGDAGSYNSPLHF; CDR3nt: TGTGCCAGCAGTTACGGCGGGGACGCCGGCTCCTATAATTCACCCCTCCACTTT; d_gene: .; abundance: .; v_gene: TRBV28; len: 18; j_gene: TRBJ1-6
CDR3aa: CASSPLWTGKVTEAFF; CDR3nt: TGTGCCAGTTCCCCCTTATGGACAGGGAAGGTCACTGAAGCTTTCTTT; d_gene: TRBD1; abundance: .; v_gene: TRBV2; len: 16; j_gene: TRBJ1-1
CDR3aa: CASKRDRGGIYGYTF; CDR3nt: TGTGCCAGCAAGAGGGACAGGGGAGGTATATATGGCTACACCTTC; d_gene: TRBD1; abundance: .; v_gene: TRBV6-5; len: 15; j_gene: TRBJ1-2
CDR3aa: CASSLMDRAGTEAFF; CDR3nt: TGTGCCAGCAGCCTGATGGACAGGGCCGGCACTGAAGCTTTCTTT; d_gene: TRBD1; abundance: .; v_gene: TRBV5-5; len: 15; j_gene: TRBJ1-1
CDR3aa: CASGLSDTQYF; CDR3nt: TGTGCTAGTGGCCTTTCAGATACGCAGTATTTT; d_gene: .; abundance: .; v_gene: TRBV12-5; len: 11; j_gene: TRBJ2-3
CDR3aa: CASATSGGFQDTQYF; CDR3nt: TGTGCCAGCGCCACTAGCGGGGGGTTTCAAGATACGCAGTATTTT; d_gene: TRBD2; abundance: .; v_gene: TRBV2; len: 15; j_gene: TRBJ2-3
CDR3aa: CASSGAGGPVTGELFF; CDR3nt: TGTGCCAGCAGCGGAGCGGGGGGGCCGGTGACCGGGGAGCTGTTTTTT; d_gene: TRBD2; abundance: .; v_gene: TRBV9; len: 16; j_gene: TRBJ2-2
CDR3aa: CASGLARVFGYTF; CDR3nt: TGTGCTAGTGGTTTGGCCCGAGTGTTTGGCTACACCTTC; d_gene: .; abundance: .; v_gene: TRBV12-5; len: 13; j_gene: TRBJ1-2
CDR3aa: CAWSLTGNTEAFF; CDR3nt: TGTGCCTGGAGCCTCACCGGGAACACTGAAGCTTTCTTT; d_gene: .; abundance: .; v_gene: TRBV30; len: 13; j_gene: TRBJ1-1
CDR3aa: CASGRDRRTSGANVLTF; CDR3nt: TGCGCCAGCGGCCGGGACAGGAGAACCTCTGGGGCCAACGTCCTGACTTTC; d_gene: TRBD1; abundance: once; v_gene: TRBV5-1; len: 17; j_gene: TRBJ2-6